This T cell receptor beta chain emerged from a study of OX40 agonist ivuxolimab in advanced cancers. Profiled with immunoSEQ multiplex PCR; TCRdb holds only in-frame clones, not every one. The sample yields under 150,000 clones, more than 80% seen once. Germline-derived CDR1 and CDR2 are GTSNPN and SVGIG (reference sequence). CDR3 size: 16 residues. The V gene lost 2 bases and the J gene lost 0 bases, with 14 bases spanning the gap. The clonotype comes from an adult with an advanced solid tumor such as melanoma, head and neck, liver or kidney cancer. This rearrangement joins TRBV30 to TRBJ2-1, with D unclear. Source: CD4+ or CD8+ T cells sorted from blood, taken in a trial of the OX40 agonist ivuxolimab. In DNA form, the CDR3 reads TGTGCCTGGAGTCCGCGGACGGTAAGCTCCTACAATGAGCAGTTCTTC. Its translation: CAWSPRTVSSYNEQFF.